The 24 T cell receptor beta chains listed next were all sequenced from one sample in a study of blood T cell repertoires in COVID-19. Produced via immunoSEQ multiplex PCR; TCRdb's table is partial and in-frame only. The data contain approximately 51,000 clones, about nine tenths of them seen just once; the ten biggest clones take up 6.5% to 8%. Specimen: peripheral blood. The receptors originated from a man aged 50 to 60 with active COVID-19.

J is TRBJ2-1 and V is TRBV4-1; D uncertain. The length of the CDR3 is 13 residues. Germline CDR1 reads MGHRA; CDR2 reads YSYEKL. V dropped 4 bases and J dropped 0 bases, with 4 bases sitting between them. Written as DNA, the CDR3 is TGCGCCAGCAGCCCCAGCTCCTACAATGAGCAGTTCTTC. This sequence encodes CASSPSSYNEQFF.

The genes are TRBV5-4 and TRBJ2-2, with 7 bases matching TRBD2. The CDR3 has 16 amino acids. From germline, CDR1 is SGHNT and CDR2 YYREEE (reference sequence). Trimming at V came to 3 bases and at J to 3 bases, leaving 8 bases not matched to a gene. CDR3 coding DNA: TGTGCCAGCAGCTCCGCGGCGGGAGCGGACACCGGGGAGCTGTTTTTT. This translates into CASSSAAGADTGELFF.

The chain couples TRBV3-1 (or the pseudogene TRBV3-2) to TRBJ2-1; TRBD2 might be the D (7 bases). The CDR3 length is 16 residues. Per germline, CDR1 LGHDT and CDR2 YNNKEL (reference sequence). V was shortened by 2 bases and J by 0 bases, with 11 bases between the two germline ends. CDR3 residues: CASSQRGGSSYNEQFF. In DNA, the CDR3 is TGTGCCAGCAGCCAAAGGGGGGGGAGCTCCTACAATGAGCAGTTCTTC.

The chain combines TRBV30 with TRBJ2-7; 10 bases map to TRBD1. This CDR3 contains 15 residues. The germline CDR1 and CDR2 sequences are GTSNPN and SVGIG (reference sequence). The V gene end was trimmed by 4 bases and the J gene end by 7 bases; junction bases not matched to a gene: 13. The CDR3, as DNA: TGTGCCTGGAACCCCCAAGGGACAGGGGCGGGGGAGCAGTACTTC. As protein: CAWNPQGTGAGEQYF.

The V and J genes are TRBV2 and TRBJ1-2; D is unclear. The CDR3 has 11 amino acids. V lost 7 bases and J 3 bases, leaving 6 bases between the germline ends. CDR1 is SNHLY and CDR2 is FYNNEI in the germline V gene. In nucleotides, the CDR3 is TGTGCCAGCACGAGCGACTATGGCTACACCTTC. Encoded protein: CASTSDYGYTF. The full variable domain, completed using reference TRBV2 and TRBJ1-2, is EPEVTQTPSHQVTQMGQEVILRCVPISNHLYFYWYRQILGQKVEFLVSFYNNEISEKSEIFDDQFSVERPDGSNFTLKIRSTKLEDSAMYFCASTSDYGYTFGSGTRLTVV.

The genes are TRBV19 and TRBJ2-4; TRBD1 aligns across 9 bases. The CDR3 covers 15 residues. In germline, CDR1 is LNHDA, CDR2 SQIVND (reference sequence). J was trimmed by 6 bases and V by 1 base; bases with no gene match: 4. The chain's CDR3 is CASSIAGTGINIQYF. The CDR3 bases are TGTGCCAGTAGTATAGCAGGGACAGGGATAAACATTCAGTACTTC.

The chain carries TRBV9 and TRBJ2-1; 11 bases fit TRBD2. In germline, CDR1 is SGDLS, CDR2 YYNGEE. The CDR3 is made up of 15 amino acids. The V and J ends lost 3 bases and 7 bases, in that order; junction bases with no gene match: 6. CDR3 DNA: TGTGCCAGCAGCGAGACTAGCGGGATCTTAAATGAGCAGTTCTTC. It translates to CASSETSGILNEQFF.

The chain has TRBV11-2 and TRBJ2-1, with 11 nucleotides matching TRBD2. V was clipped by 4 bases and J by 7 bases; unmatched bases: 9. CDR3 length: 16 residues. Germline assignment: CDR1 SGHAT and CDR2 FQNNGV. The CDR3 loop is CASSSLAGGMKNEQFF. The CDR3 region has the DNA TGTGCCAGCAGCTCCTTAGCGGGGGGGATGAAAAATGAGCAGTTCTTC.

The chain recombines TRBV7-6 with TRBJ2-7, with 7 positions matching TRBD1. V lost 5 bases, J lost 6 bases, and 10 bases stayed unmatched. Germline assignment: CDR1 SGHVS and CDR2 FNYEAQ. The CDR3 contains 14 residues. CDR3 residues: CASSVYRGSREQYF. The CDR3 DNA reads TGTGCCAGCAGCGTGTACAGGGGTTCGCGCGAGCAGTACTTC.

The chain joins TRBV18 to TRBJ1-1, with TRBD1 identical over 8 bases. The CDR3 extends over 16 amino acids. From germline, CDR1 is KGHSH and CDR2 LQKENI. Trimming cost V 4 bases and J 4 bases; bases outside gene matches: 11. DNA for the CDR3: TGTGCCAGCTCACGCGGACAGGGAATCGTCGGCACTGAAGCTTTCTTT. This encodes CASSRGQGIVGTEAFF.

J is TRBJ2-7 and V is TRBV29-1, with 12 nucleotides matching TRBD2. The CDR3 length is 14 residues. Germline CDR1 is SQVTM and CDR2 is ANQGSEA. J gave up 2 bases and V 6 bases, and 5 bases lay outside the gene matches. The DNA for the CDR3 is TGCAGCGTCCGACTAGCGGGGGACCCCTACGAGCAGTACTTC. As protein: CSVRLAGDPYEQYF.

The chain carries TRBV9 and TRBJ1-6, with 8 bases aligning to TRBD1. The germline V gene encodes CDR1 SGDLS and CDR2 YYNGEE. This CDR3 spans 15 amino acids. J was trimmed by 7 bases and V by 0 bases; bases with no gene match: 3. CDR3: CASSVGQGWNSPLHF. The CDR3 DNA is TGTGCCAGCAGCGTAGGACAGGGGTGGAATTCACCCCTCCACTTT.

V gene TRBV10-3 combines with J gene TRBJ2-2; 9 bases line up with TRBD1. This CDR3 is built from 16 residues. Germline CDR1 is ENHRY and CDR2 is SYGVKD. Losses at the gene ends were 3 bases for V and 4 bases for J; bases not matched to a gene: 6. CDR3 protein: CAISDPGQGVTGELFF. The CDR3 nucleotides read TGTGCCATCAGTGACCCGGGACAGGGAGTCACCGGGGAGCTGTTTTTT.

The genes are TRBV6-5 and TRBJ2-7; 9 nucleotides agree with TRBD1. V shed 6 bases, J shed 4 bases, and the junction held 7 bases outside the gene matches. CDR1 and CDR2 (germline): MNHEY, SVGAGI. CDR3 size: 14 residues. The CDR3 region has the DNA TGTGCCAGCAGCCCGGGACAGGGTTCATACGAGCAGTACTTC. Translation gives CASSPGQGSYEQYF.

The chain recombines TRBV12-3 or TRBV12-4 with TRBJ2-7, with D perhaps TRBD1 (6 bases). CDR3 size: 12 residues. Deletions cut 10 bases from V and 0 bases from J, with 10 bases between. CDR3 protein: CATRGASYEQYF. The CDR3 DNA reads TGTGCCACCAGGGGAGCCTCCTACGAGCAGTACTTC.

The table lists this clone with a count of one. The chain recombines TRBV11-2 with TRBJ2-7; TRBD2 might be the D (5 bases). CDR1 is SGHAT and CDR2 is FQNNGV in the germline V gene. V lost 5 bases and J lost 0, with 8 bases in between. The CDR3 loop spans 13 amino acids. CDR3 amino acids: CASSLTSSYEQYF. The CDR3 DNA is TGTGCCAGCAGCCTAACTAGCTCCTACGAGCAGTACTTC.

This clone is a singleton in its sample. The chain carries TRBV6-4 and TRBJ2-1, with 7 bases that match TRBD1. The germline V gene encodes CDR1 MRHNA and CDR2 SNTAGT. The junction had 7 bases not matched to a gene; V was cut back by 7 bases and J by 13 bases. This CDR3 has 11 residues. CDR3 in amino acids: CASKPGQYQFF. CDR3 DNA sequence: TGTGCCAGCAAGCCGGGACAGTACCAGTTCTTC.

The chain carries TRBV7-9 and TRBJ2-7; no reliable D call. The CDR3 consists of 13 residues. Per the germline V gene, CDR1 is SEHNR and CDR2 is FQNEAQ (reference sequence). V lost 6 bases to trimming and J lost 6 bases, with 15 bases between them. For the CDR3, the DNA is TGTGCCAGCAGTCCCTTCGTCTCCGGCGAGCAGTACTTC. Translated, it gives CASSPFVSGEQYF.

This chain joins TRBV5-1 and TRBJ1-4; the match to TRBD1 covers 11 bases. From germline, CDR1 is SGHRS and CDR2 YFSETQ. This CDR3 has 15 amino acids. The V segment lost 4 bases and the J segment 8 bases; nucleotides outside the gene matches: 7. The CDR3 protein is CASSIGTGGEEKLFF. The CDR3 nucleotides read TGCGCCAGCAGCATTGGGACAGGGGGAGAAGAAAAACTGTTTTTT.

The J gene is TRBJ2-3, the V gene TRBV19; possible D gene TRBD2, 5 bases. Trimming cost V 0 bases and J 0 bases, with 10 bases left between them. The CDR3 contains 16 residues. Germline lookup yields CDR1 LNHDA and CDR2 SQIVND (reference sequence). CDR3 nucleotide sequence: TGTGCCAGTAGTATAGAGCAGGAGGCAAGCACAGATACGCAGTATTTT. This translates into CASSIEQEASTDTQYF.

The table lists this clone with a few counts. The chain combines TRBV7-2 with TRBJ1-1, with 8 bases aligning to TRBD1. Per germline, CDR1 SGHTA and CDR2 FQGNSA. CDR3 length: 13 amino acids. V was clipped by 6 bases and J by 4 bases; unmatched bases: 4. Here the CDR3 reads CASSTQGGTEAFF. In DNA, the CDR3 is TGTGCCAGCAGTACACAGGGGGGCACTGAAGCTTTCTTT.

This chain joins TRBV3-1 (or the pseudogene TRBV3-2) and TRBJ1-5; D is unclear. The CDR3 is made up of 14 amino acids. V was clipped by 1 base and J by 5 bases, with 9 bases between them. From germline, CDR1 is LGHDT and CDR2 YNNKEL (reference sequence). The CDR3 protein is CASSQAGGYQPQHF. The CDR3 nucleotides are TGTGCCAGCAGCCAAGCGGGTGGATATCAGCCCCAGCATTTT.

The chain joins TRBV6-2 or TRBV6-3 to TRBJ2-7, with TRBD1 matching 9 bases. Germline CDR1 is MNHEY and CDR2 is SVGEGT. V lost 2 bases, J lost 6 bases, and 11 bases stayed unmatched. This CDR3 region has 16 residues. The CDR3 nucleotides are TGTGCCAGCAGTTACGGCCCCGGGGGACAGGGTCGCGAGCAGTACTTC. Translated, it gives CASSYGPGGQGREQYF.

This chain joins TRBV7-6 and TRBJ2-1; D perhaps matches TRBD2 (6 bases). CDR3 length equals 14 residues. Germline lookup yields CDR1 SGHVS and CDR2 FNYEAQ. The V and J ends lost 2 bases and 3 bases respectively, with 8 bases between them. CDR3 amino acids: CASSLMGLYNEQFF. The CDR3 DNA reads as TGTGCCAGCAGCTTAATGGGACTCTACAATGAGCAGTTCTTC.